The entry that follows covers one T cell receptor beta chain sequence. Here immunoSEQ multiplex PCR was the method, and the copy in TCRdb shows in-frame clones only, minus some. The sample yields about 140,000 clones, around 93% seen once. V was trimmed by 5 bases and J by 4 bases, leaving 11 bases between them. The CDR3 is 13 amino acids. The data were taken from a study of T cell responses to AZD1222 COVID-19 vaccine. The TCR was taken from an adult in good health. The chain is built from TRBV12-3 or TRBV12-4 and TRBJ1-2, with unresolved D. The input for sequencing was peripheral blood, taken on day 0 of AZD1222 vaccination. The CDR3 region is CASSRGLSYGYTF. DNA of the CDR3: TGTGCCAGCAGTCGAGGGCTCAGCTATGGCTACACCTTC.